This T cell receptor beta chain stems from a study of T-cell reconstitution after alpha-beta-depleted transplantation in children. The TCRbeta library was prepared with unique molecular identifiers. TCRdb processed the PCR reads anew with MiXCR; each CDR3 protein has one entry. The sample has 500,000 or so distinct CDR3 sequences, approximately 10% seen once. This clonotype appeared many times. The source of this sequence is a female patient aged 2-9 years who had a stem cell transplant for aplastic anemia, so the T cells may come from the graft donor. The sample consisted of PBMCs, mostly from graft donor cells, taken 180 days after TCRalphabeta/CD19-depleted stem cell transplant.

The CDR3 sequence: CAISWTVYGYTF. The CDR3 bases are TGTGCCATCAGTTGGACAGTCTATGGCTACACCTTC. The chain combines TRBV10-3 with TRBJ1-2, with D possibly matching TRBD1 (6 bases). Trimming took 5 bases from V and 4 from J, leaving 8 bases between them. There are 12 residues in the CDR3. Germline assignment: CDR1 ENHRY and CDR2 SYGVKD.